Given below is one TCR beta chain in context. Its antigen is currently unknown. Sequencing targeted TCR beta in T cells from blood (CD8+ and CD4+). The data derive from a study of CD8 T cells in Susac syndrome. Random hexamers were used to reverse transcribe the RNA input (0.5 to 1 ug). TCRdb re-analysed the immunoSEQ multiplex PCR reads in MiXCR, keeping a single row per CDR3 protein. The sample has over 300,000 distinct CDR3 sequences; around 90% are singletons. The CDR3 is 16 amino acids. After removal of 2 bases from V and 2 bases from J, the junction contained 10 bases not matched to a gene. Germline V CDR1 and CDR2: DFQATT, SNEGSKA (reference sequence). General study points: The study admitted that it had a relatively small number of individuals in its TCR sequencing and HLA analysis.

The chain carries TRBV20-1 and TRBJ2-5, with 8 bases fitting TRBD2. The sequence derives from a human donor with multiple sclerosis. The sequencing sample was made of CD4+ T cells from PBMCs. This chain's CDR3 is CSARTQLAEIQETQYF. The CDR3 DNA follows: TGCAGTGCTAGAACCCAACTAGCGGAGATACAAGAGACCCAGTACTTC.